These T cell receptor beta chains were read from a single sample in a study of T cells in Graves' hyperthyroidism and ophthalmopathy. TCRdb called the multiplex PCR reads again in MiXCR, with one record for every CDR3 protein. The sample contains about 420,000 distinct CDR3 sequences, approximately 14% of which appear only once. The sequenced material came from blood. These receptor sequences come from a woman in her late teens or twenties with Graves' hyperthyroidism. The CDR3 runs from the conserved cysteine through the conserved F or W. The D gene is left open where the match is weak. Part of the rows lack a size; the others show once, few, many or a class for expanded clones.

j_call v_call d_call clone_size cdr3_aa cdr3_nt
TRBJ2-7 TRBV6-1 TRBD1 many CASSRGTGVEQYF TGTGCCAGCAGCCGGGGGACAGGGGTCGAGCAGTACTTC
TRBJ2-7 TRBV12-5 TRBD1 few CASGPDRDADEQYF TGTGCTAGTGGCCCCGACAGGGATGCCGACGAGCAGTACTTC
TRBJ2-3 TRBV5-5 TRBD2 many CASSSTLADMDTQYF TGTGCCAGCAGCTCTACACTAGCGGACATGGATACGCAGTATTTT
TRBJ2-7 TRBV2 - - CASQIGLGQYF TGTGCCAGCCAAATAGGGCTAGGGCAGTACTTC
TRBJ1-3 TRBV27 - - CASSTRGGNTIYF TGTGCCAGCAGTACCAGGGGAGGAAACACCATATATTTT
TRBJ2-7 TRBV12-3/TRBV12-4 - many CASSFGTLEQYF TGTGCCAGCAGTTTTGGCACGTTGGAGCAGTACTTC
TRBJ2-1 TRBV6-5 TRBD2 - CASSYVGRAFHNEQFF TGTGCCAGCAGTTACGTCGGGAGGGCCTTTCACAATGAGCAGTTCTTC
TRBJ2-5 TRBV2 TRBD1 many CASSETPGQGGETQYF TGTGCCAGCAGCGAGACCCCGGGACAGGGGGGAGAGACCCAGTACTTC
TRBJ1-4 TRBV6-1 - many CASSALPGAFSTNEKLFF TGTGCCAGCAGTGCCCTTCCCGGGGCCTTTAGCACTAATGAAAAACTGTTTTTT
TRBJ2-1 TRBV20-1 - many CSASRGEQFF TGCAGTGCATCTAGAGGTGAGCAGTTCTTC
TRBJ2-3 TRBV20-1 - - CSARASPGDTQYF TGCAGTGCTAGAGCCTCGCCGGGCGATACGCAGTATTTT
TRBJ2-3 TRBV6-1 - few CASSEGGGHADTQYF TGTGCCAGCAGTGAAGGGGGTGGTCATGCAGATACGCAGTATTTT
TRBJ1-4 TRBV5-6 - - CASSLAGQNEKLFF TGTGCCAGCAGCTTGGCCGGACAGAATGAAAAACTGTTTTTT
TRBJ2-7 TRBV20-1 - many CSARDAFFSYEQYF TGCAGTGCTAGAGACGCATTCTTCTCCTACGAGCAGTACTTC
TRBJ1-4 TRBV2 - many CASSTQPLNEKLFF TGTGCCAGCAGTACACAGCCATTGAATGAAAAACTGTTTTTT
TRBJ1-1 TRBV4-1 - - CASTLAAGMVTEAFF TGCGCCAGCACCTTGGCGGCAGGGATGGTCACTGAAGCTTTCTTT
TRBJ2-5 TRBV13 TRBD2 few CASSLGRGLAGAWSETQYF TGTGCCAGCAGCTTAGGCAGGGGACTAGCGGGAGCCTGGAGTGAGACCCAGTACTTC
TRBJ2-7 TRBV10-3 - many CATTAGTTYEQYF TGTGCCACAACTGCGGGAACCACTTACGAGCAGTACTTC
TRBJ2-7 TRBV4-1 TRBD2 many CASSQFLAGEPYEQYF TGCGCCAGCAGCCAATTTCTAGCGGGAGAGCCCTACGAGCAGTACTTC
TRBJ2-5 TRBV10-3 - many CAISRGYQETQYF TGTGCCATCAGCCGGGGGTATCAAGAGACCCAGTACTTC
TRBJ1-5 TRBV6-2/TRBV6-3 - few CASSNGPGQLNSNQPQHF TGTGCCAGCAGTAACGGACCGGGACAATTAAATAGCAATCAGCCCCAGCATTTT
TRBJ2-1 TRBV25-1 TRBD2 few CASSEGVAGDNEQFF TGTGCCAGCAGTGAGGGGGTAGCGGGAGACAATGAGCAGTTCTTC